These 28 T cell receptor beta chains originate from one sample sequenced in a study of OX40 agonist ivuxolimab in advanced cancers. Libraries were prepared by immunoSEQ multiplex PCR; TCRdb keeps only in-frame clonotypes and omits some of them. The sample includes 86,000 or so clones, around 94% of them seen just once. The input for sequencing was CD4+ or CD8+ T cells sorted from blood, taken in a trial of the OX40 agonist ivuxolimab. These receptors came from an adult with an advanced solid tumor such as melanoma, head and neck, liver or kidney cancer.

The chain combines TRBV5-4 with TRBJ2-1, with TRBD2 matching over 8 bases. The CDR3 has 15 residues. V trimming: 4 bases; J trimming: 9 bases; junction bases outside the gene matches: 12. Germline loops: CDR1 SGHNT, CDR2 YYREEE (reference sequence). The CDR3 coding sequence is TGTGCCAGCAGCCAGGAGCGGGAGATGGTAGGTGAGCAGTTCTTC. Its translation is CASSQEREMVGEQFF.

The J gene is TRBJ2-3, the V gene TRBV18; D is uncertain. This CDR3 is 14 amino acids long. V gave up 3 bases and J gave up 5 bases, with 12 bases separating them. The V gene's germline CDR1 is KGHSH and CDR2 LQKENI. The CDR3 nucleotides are TGTGCCAGCTCACCGCTCTATAGGGAAGATACGCAGTATTTT. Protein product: CASSPLYREDTQYF.

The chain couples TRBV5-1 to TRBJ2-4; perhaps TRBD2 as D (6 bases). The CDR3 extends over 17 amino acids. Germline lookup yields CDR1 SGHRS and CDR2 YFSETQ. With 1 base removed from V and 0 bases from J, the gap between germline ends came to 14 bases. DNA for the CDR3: TGCGCCAGCAGCTTGTGGGCGGGGAGAGAAGCCAAAAACATTCAGTACTTC. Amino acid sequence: CASSLWAGREAKNIQYF.

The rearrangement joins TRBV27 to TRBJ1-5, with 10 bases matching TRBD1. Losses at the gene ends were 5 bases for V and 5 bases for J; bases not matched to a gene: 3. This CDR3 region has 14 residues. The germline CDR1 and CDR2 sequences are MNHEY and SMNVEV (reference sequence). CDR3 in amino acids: CASSAGTGDQPQHF. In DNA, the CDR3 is TGTGCCAGCAGTGCGGGGACAGGGGATCAGCCCCAGCATTTT.

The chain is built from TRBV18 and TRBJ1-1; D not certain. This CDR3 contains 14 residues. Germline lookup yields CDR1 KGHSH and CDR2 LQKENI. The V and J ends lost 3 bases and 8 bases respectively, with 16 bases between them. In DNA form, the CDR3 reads TGTGCCAGCTCACCGTCTCTTCGGGCACCCGAAGCTTTCTTT. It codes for CASSPSLRAPEAFF.

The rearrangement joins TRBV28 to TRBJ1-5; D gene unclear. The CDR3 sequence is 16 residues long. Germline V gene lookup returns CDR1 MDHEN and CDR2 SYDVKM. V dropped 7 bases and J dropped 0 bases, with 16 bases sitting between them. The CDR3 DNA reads TGTGCCAGCACCCTAGAAAGAGGGTATAGCAATCAGCCCCAGCATTTT. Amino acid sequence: CASTLERGYSNQPQHF.

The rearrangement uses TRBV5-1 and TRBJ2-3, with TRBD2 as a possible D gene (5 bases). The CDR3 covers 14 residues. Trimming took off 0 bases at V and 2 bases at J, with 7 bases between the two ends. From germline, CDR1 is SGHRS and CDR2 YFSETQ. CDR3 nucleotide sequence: TGCGCCAGCAGCTTGGTGGACTCCACAGATACGCAGTATTTT. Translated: CASSLVDSTDTQYF.

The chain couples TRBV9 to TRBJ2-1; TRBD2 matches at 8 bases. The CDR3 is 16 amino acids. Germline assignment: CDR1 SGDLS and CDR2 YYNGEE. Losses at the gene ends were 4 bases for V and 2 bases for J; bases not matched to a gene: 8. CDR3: CASSSDPGLAYNEQFF. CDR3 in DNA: TGTGCCAGCAGCTCCGACCCGGGACTAGCCTACAATGAGCAGTTCTTC.

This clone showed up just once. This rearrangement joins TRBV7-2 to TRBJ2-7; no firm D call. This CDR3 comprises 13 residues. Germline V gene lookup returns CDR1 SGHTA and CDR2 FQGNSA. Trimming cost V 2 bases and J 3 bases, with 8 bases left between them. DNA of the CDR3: TGTGCCAGCAGCTTAAGGCACGGCTACGAGCAGTACTTC. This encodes CASSLRHGYEQYF. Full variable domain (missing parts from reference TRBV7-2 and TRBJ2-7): GAGVSQSPSNKVTEKGKDVELRCDPISGHTALYWYRQSLGQGLEFLIYFQGNSAPDKSGLPSDRFSAERTGGSVSTLTIQRTQQEDSAVYLCASSLRHGYEQYFGPGTRLTVT.

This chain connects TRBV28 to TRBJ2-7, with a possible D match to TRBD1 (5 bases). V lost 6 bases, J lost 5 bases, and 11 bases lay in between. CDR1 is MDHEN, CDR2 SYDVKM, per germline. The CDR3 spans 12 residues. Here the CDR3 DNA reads TGTGCCAGCAGAATCCAGGGCCACGAGCAGTACTTC. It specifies CASRIQGHEQYF.

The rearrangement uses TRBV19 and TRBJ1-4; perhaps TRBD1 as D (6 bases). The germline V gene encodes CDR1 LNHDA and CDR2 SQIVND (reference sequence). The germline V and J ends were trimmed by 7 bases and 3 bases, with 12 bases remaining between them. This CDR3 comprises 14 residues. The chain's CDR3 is CASKFRTANEKLFF. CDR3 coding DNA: TGTGCCAGTAAGTTCCGGACAGCTAATGAAAAACTGTTTTTT.

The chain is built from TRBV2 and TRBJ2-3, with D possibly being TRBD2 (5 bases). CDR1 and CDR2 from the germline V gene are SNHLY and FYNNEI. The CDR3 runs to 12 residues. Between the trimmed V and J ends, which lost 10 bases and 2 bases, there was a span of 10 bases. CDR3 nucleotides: TGTGCCACTGGACTTGTCACAGATACGCAGTATTTT. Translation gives CATGLVTDTQYF.

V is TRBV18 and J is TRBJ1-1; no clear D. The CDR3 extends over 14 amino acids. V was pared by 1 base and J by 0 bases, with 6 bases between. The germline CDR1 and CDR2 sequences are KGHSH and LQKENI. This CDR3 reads CASSPLPVNTEAFF. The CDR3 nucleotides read TGTGCCAGCTCACCACTACCGGTGAACACTGAAGCTTTCTTT.

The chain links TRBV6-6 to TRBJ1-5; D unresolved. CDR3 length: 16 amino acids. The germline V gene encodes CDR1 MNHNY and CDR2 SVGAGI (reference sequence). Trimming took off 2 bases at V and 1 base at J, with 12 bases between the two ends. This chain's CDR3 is CASSYRMGTSNQPQHF. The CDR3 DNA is TGTGCCAGCAGTTACAGGATGGGCACAAGCAATCAGCCCCAGCATTTT.

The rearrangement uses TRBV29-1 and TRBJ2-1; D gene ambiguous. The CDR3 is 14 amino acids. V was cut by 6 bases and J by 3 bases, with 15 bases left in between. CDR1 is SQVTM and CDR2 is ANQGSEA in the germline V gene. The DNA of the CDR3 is TGCAGCGTGGGCATCTACTGGGGCTACAATGAGCAGTTCTTC. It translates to CSVGIYWGYNEQFF.

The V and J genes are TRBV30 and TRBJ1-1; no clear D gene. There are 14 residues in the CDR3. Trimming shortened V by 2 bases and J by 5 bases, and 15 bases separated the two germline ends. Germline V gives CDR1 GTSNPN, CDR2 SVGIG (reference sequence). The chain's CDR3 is CAWSPREGWTEAFF. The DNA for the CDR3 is TGTGCCTGGAGTCCCCGGGAGGGATGGACTGAAGCTTTCTTT. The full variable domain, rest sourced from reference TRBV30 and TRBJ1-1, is SQTIHQWPATLVQPVGSPLSLECTVEGTSNPNLYWYRQAAGRGLQLLFYSVGIGQISSEVPQNLSASRPQDRQFILSSKKLLLSDSGFYLCAWSPREGWTEAFFGQGTRLTVV.

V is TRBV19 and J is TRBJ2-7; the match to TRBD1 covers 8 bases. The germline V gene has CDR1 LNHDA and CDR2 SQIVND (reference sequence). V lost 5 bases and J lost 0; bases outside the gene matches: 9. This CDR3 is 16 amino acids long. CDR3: CASSPQTGTGSYEQYF. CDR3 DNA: TGTGCCAGTAGTCCTCAAACCGGGACAGGCTCCTACGAGCAGTACTTC.

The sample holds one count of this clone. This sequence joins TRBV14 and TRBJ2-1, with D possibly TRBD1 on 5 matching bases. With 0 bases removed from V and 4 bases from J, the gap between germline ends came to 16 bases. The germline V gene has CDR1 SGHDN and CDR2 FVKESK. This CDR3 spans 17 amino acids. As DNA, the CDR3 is TGTGCCAGCAGCCAAGATCCGAGTGACAGTCCGTACAATGAGCAGTTCTTC. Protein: CASSQDPSDSPYNEQFF.

The CDR3 is CASSRTQNTEAFF. The CDR3 DNA reads as TGTGCCAGCAGTCGTACTCAGAACACTGAAGCTTTCTTT. The chain is built from TRBV7-9 and TRBJ1-1; D is ambiguous. Germline CDR1 and CDR2: SEHNR and FQNEAQ (reference sequence). V lost 6 bases and J 1 base, leaving 9 bases between the germline ends. This CDR3 has 13 amino acids.

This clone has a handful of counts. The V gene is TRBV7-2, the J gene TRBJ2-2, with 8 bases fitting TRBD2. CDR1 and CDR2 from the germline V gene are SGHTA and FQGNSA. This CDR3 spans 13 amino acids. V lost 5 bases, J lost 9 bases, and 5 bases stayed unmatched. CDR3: CASSPRLARELFF. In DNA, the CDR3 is TGTGCCAGCAGCCCCCGACTAGCGAGGGAGCTGTTTTTT.

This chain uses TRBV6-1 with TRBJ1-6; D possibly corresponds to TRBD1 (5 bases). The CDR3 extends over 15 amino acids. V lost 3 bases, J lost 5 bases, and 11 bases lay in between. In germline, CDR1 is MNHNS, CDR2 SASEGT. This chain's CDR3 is CASSDILGDNSPLHF. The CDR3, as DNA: TGTGCCAGCAGTGACATATTGGGGGATAATTCACCCCTCCACTTT.

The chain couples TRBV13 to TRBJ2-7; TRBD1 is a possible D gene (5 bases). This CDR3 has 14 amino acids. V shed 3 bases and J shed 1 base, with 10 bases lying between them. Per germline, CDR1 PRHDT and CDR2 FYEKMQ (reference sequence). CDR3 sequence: CASSFTTASYEQYF. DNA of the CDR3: TGTGCCAGCAGCTTCACGACAGCTTCCTACGAGCAGTACTTC.

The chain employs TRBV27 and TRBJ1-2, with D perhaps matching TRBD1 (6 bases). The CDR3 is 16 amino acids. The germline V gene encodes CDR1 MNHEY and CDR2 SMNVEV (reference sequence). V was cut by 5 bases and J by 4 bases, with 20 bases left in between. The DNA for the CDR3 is TGTGCCAGCAGTAACCGGGACATCGGTGGTGTCTATGGCTACACCTTC. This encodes CASSNRDIGGVYGYTF.

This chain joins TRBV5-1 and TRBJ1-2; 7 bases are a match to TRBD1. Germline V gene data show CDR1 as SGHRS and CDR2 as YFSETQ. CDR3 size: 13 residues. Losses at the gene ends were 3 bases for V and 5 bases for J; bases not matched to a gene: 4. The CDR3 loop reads CASSSGTAYGYTF. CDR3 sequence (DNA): TGCGCCAGCAGCTCCGGGACAGCATATGGCTACACCTTC.

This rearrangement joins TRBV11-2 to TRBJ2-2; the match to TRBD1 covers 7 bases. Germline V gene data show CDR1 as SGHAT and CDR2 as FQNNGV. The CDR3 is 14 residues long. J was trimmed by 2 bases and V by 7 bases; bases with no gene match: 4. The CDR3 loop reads CASNRDSNTGELFF. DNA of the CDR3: TGTGCCAGCAACCGGGACAGTAACACCGGGGAGCTGTTTTTT.

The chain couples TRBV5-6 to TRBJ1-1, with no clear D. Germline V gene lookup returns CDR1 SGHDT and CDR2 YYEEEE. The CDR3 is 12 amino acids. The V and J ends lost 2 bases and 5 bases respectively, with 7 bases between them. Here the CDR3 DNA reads TGTGCCAGCAGCTTCGCGAAAACTGAAGCTTTCTTT. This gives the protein CASSFAKTEAFF.

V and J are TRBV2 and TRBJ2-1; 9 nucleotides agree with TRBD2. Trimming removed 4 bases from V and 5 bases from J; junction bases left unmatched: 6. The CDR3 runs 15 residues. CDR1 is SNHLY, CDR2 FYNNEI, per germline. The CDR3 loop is CASSGTSALDNEQFF. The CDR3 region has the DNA TGTGCCAGCAGTGGGACTAGCGCGTTAGACAATGAGCAGTTCTTC.

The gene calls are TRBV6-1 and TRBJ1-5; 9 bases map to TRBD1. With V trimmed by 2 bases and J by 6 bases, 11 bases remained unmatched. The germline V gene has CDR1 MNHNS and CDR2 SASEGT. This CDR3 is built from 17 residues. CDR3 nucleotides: TGTGCCAGCAGTGAACCCGGGGGGGACAGGGCATCTCAGCCCCAGCATTTT. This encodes CASSEPGGDRASQPQHF.